The sequence of this TCR beta chain was determined in a study of shared clonotypes between healthy human individuals. Study background: The composition of the donors was a couple of women and three men aged 18 to 49.

The table came from immunoSEQ multiplex PCR; TCRdb's copy has only in-frame clones and leaves some out. The sample lists 500,000 to 700,000 clones; roughly 96% were seen once. It was CD45RO-negative cells, positively selected for CCR7, that made up naive CD8 cells, with terminally differentiated effector memory CD45RA+ cells excluded. The sequence came from a woman aged 30 to 39 in good health. Sequenced sample: naive CD8+ T cells sorted from blood.

For the CDR3, the DNA is TGCGCCAGCAGCCAAGTCGTAGGGTTGACCGGGGAGCTGTTTTTT. This sequence encodes CASSQVVGLTGELFF. V gene TRBV4-1 combines with J gene TRBJ2-2; no reliable D call. V was cut by 1 base and J by 5 bases, with 11 bases left in between. Germline CDR1 MGHRA, CDR2 YSYEKL. This CDR3 is built from 15 residues.